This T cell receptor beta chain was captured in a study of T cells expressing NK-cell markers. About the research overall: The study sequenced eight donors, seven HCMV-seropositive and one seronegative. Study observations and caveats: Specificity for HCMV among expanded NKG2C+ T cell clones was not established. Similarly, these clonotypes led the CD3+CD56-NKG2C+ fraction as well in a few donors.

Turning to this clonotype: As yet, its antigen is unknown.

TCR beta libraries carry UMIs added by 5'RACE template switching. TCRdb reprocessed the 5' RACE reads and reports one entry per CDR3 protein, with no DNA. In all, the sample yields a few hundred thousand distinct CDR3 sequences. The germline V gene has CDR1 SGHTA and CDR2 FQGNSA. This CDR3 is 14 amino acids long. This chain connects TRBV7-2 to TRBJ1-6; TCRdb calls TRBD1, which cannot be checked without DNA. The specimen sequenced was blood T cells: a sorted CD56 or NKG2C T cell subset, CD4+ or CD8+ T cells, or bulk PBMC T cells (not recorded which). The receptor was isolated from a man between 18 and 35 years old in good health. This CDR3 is CASSFSQGTESLHF.